The rows below give T cell receptor beta chains drawn from one sample of a study of neoadjuvant anti-PD-1 for oral cavity cancer. Sequencing used immunoSEQ multiplex PCR; TCRdb keeps in-frame clones, though not all of them. Of 10,000 to 15,000 clones in the sample, around 60% are singletons; the top ten hold around 2%. The sample was PBMCs, taken before nivolumab (anti-PD-1) treatment. All receptors come from a person between 35 and 79 years old with oral cavity squamous cell carcinoma. Each CDR3 is given with its conserved first and last residue. The D gene is left open where the match is weak. Clone size appears in some rows only: once, few, many, or a class for an expanded clone.

cdr3_aa,cdr3_nt,d_call,clone_size,j_call,v_call
CASSLEVRAGQNSPLHF,TGTGCCAGCAGTTTAGAGGTCAGGGCAGGGCAAAATTCACCCCTCCACTTT,-,-,TRBJ1-6,TRBV27
CASSGGTTNSPLHF,TGCGCCAGCAGCGGGGGGACCACTAATTCACCCCTCCACTTT,-,-,TRBJ1-6,TRBV5-1
CAISESSSEQYF,TGTGCCATCAGTGAGTCGTCTTCCGAGCAGTACTTC,-,few,TRBJ2-7,TRBV10-3
CASSVQRELSGELFF,TGTGCCAGCAGTGTCCAGCGGGAGCTGTCCGGGGAGCTGTTTTTT,TRBD2,few,TRBJ2-2,TRBV6-1
CASSLRTGDNSPLHF,TGTGCCAGCAGCCTGCGGACAGGGGATAATTCACCCCTCCACTTT,TRBD1,-,TRBJ1-6,TRBV5-4
CASRRLAGSTDTQYF,TGTGCCAGCAGAAGACTAGCGGGGAGCACAGATACGCAGTATTTT,TRBD2,-,TRBJ2-3,TRBV7-6
CASRQQGAGYGYTF,TGTGCCAGCAGGCAACAGGGGGCAGGCTATGGCTACACCTTC,TRBD1,few,TRBJ1-2,TRBV2
CASSLRYEQFF,TGTGCCAGCAGCCTCCGCTATGAGCAGTTCTTC,-,-,TRBJ2-1,TRBV7-2
CASSQLRRADTQYF,TGTGCCAGCAGCCAGCTAAGGAGGGCAGATACGCAGTATTTT,-,-,TRBJ2-3,TRBV14
CASSPQTSGVGEQYF,TGTGCCAGCAGCCCCCAAACTAGCGGGGTCGGCGAGCAGTACTTC,TRBD2,-,TRBJ2-7,TRBV7-2
CASSSQETQYF,TGTGCCAGCAGCTCTCAAGAGACCCAGTACTTC,-,once,TRBJ2-5,TRBV7-8
CASSYGGSRTDTQYF,TGTGCCAGCAGTTATGGCGGGAGCCGGACAGATACGCAGTATTTT,TRBD2,-,TRBJ2-3,TRBV6-5
CASSLESGILNYGYTF,TGTGCCAGCAGCTTGGAATCCGGAATTCTTAACTATGGCTACACCTTC,-,few,TRBJ1-2,TRBV5-4
CASSVASANTEAFF,TGTGCCAGCAGCGTAGCTTCGGCCAACACTGAAGCTTTCTTT,-,-,TRBJ1-1,TRBV9
CASSLRNYGYTF,TGTGCCAGCAGCCTCAGAAACTATGGCTACACCTTC,-,-,TRBJ1-2,TRBV28
CASSLVLTPEAFF,TGTGCCAGCAGCTTGGTGTTAACCCCTGAAGCTTTCTTT,-,-,TRBJ1-1,TRBV5-6
CASSSGTAMNTEAFF,TGTGCCAGTAGTAGCGGGACAGCCATGAACACTGAAGCTTTCTTT,TRBD1,-,TRBJ1-1,TRBV19
CASSLPTSGGTDTQYF,TGCGCCAGCAGCTTACCCACTAGCGGGGGGACAGATACGCAGTATTTT,TRBD2,-,TRBJ2-3,TRBV5-1
CAWSYSGGVRKFF,TGTGCCTGGAGTTATTCTGGGGGAGTAAGAAAGTTCTTC,-,-,TRBJ2-1,TRBV30
CGQGKILSF,TGTGGACAGGGAAAAATACTTTCCTTC,TRBD1,-,TRBJ1-2,TRBV9
CASTSQGRVEGYTF,TGTGCCAGCACTTCCCAGGGGAGGGTTGAAGGCTACACCTTC,-,-,TRBJ1-2,TRBV13
CASSQDFGLAITYEQYF,TGCGCCAGCAGCCAGGATTTCGGACTAGCGATTACCTACGAGCAGTACTTC,TRBD2,-,TRBJ2-7,TRBV4-1
CASSIATGHGELFF,TGTGCCAGTAGTATAGCGACAGGGCACGGGGAGCTGTTTTTT,TRBD1,few,TRBJ2-2,TRBV19
CASSAGRGGNQPQHF,TGTGCCAGCAGCGCGGGGAGGGGTGGCAATCAGCCCCAGCATTTT,-,once,TRBJ1-5,TRBV6-1
CASSVGSGPTDTQYF,TGTGCCAGCAGCGTAGGTAGCGGGCCCACAGATACGCAGTATTTT,TRBD2,-,TRBJ2-3,TRBV9
CAHKSGNTEAFF,TGTGCCCACAAGTCAGGGAACACTGAAGCTTTCTTT,-,-,TRBJ1-1,TRBV5-4
CASSPVGSQETQYF,TGCGCCAGCAGCCCCGTGGGGTCACAAGAGACCCAGTACTTC,-,-,TRBJ2-5,TRBV5-1
CASSLEAGNEQFF,TGTGCCAGCAGCTTGGAGGCGGGAAATGAGCAGTTCTTC,-,-,TRBJ2-1,TRBV5-4
CASSPEGRRNEQYF,TGTGCCAGCAGCCCGGAAGGGAGGAGGAACGAGCAGTACTTC,-,once,TRBJ2-7,TRBV7-9
CASSSTGNTEAFF,TGTGCCAGCTCATCGACAGGGAACACTGAAGCTTTCTTT,-,-,TRBJ1-1,TRBV18
CASGFPEGNPNNEQYF,TGTGCTAGTGGTTTCCCCGAGGGGAACCCTAACAACGAGCAGTACTTC,-,few,TRBJ2-7,TRBV12-5
CASSQSAGGVYEQYF,TGCGCCAGCAGCCAGAGCGCGGGAGGGGTCTACGAGCAGTACTTC,TRBD2,few,TRBJ2-7,TRBV4-1
CASSARSGLAGASTGELFF,TGTGCCAGCAGTGCCCGAAGTGGGCTAGCGGGGGCCAGCACCGGGGAGCTGTTTTTT,TRBD2,few,TRBJ2-2,TRBV6-1
CASSLDRDDEQYF,TGTGCCAGCAGCCTAGACAGGGACGACGAGCAGTACTTC,TRBD1,once,TRBJ2-7,TRBV7-7
CASRRQREGPGEQYF,TGTGCCAGCCGCCGCCAGCGGGAGGGCCCTGGGGAGCAGTACTTC,TRBD2,-,TRBJ2-7,TRBV6-6
CASSRPRREQYF,TGTGCCAGCAGTCGCCCTCGTAGGGAGCAGTACTTC,-,-,TRBJ2-7,TRBV6-1
CASSLGGGSEQYF,TGTGCCAGCAGCTTAGGAGGTGGGTCCGAGCAGTACTTC,-,few,TRBJ2-7,TRBV7-2
CASKRDYPPGELFF,TGTGCCAGCAAGAGGGACTACCCTCCCGGGGAGCTGTTTTTT,TRBD2,few,TRBJ2-2,TRBV7-8
CASSPEGAAINGYTF,TGTGCCAGCTCACCAGAGGGGGCGGCGATAAATGGCTACACCTTC,TRBD1,few,TRBJ1-2,TRBV18
CASSHSRVLNTEAFF,TGCGCCAGCAGCCATAGCAGGGTCTTGAACACTGAAGCTTTCTTT,-,-,TRBJ1-1,TRBV4-1
CASSGGTGTNQPQHF,TGTGCCAGCAGTGGAGGAACAGGAACGAATCAGCCCCAGCATTTT,-,-,TRBJ1-5,TRBV6-1
CASSPTSGSSYEQYF,TGTGCCAGCAGCCCGACTAGCGGGAGCTCCTACGAGCAGTACTTC,TRBD2,few,TRBJ2-7,TRBV7-9
CASSRDRTGELFF,TGTGCCAGCAGCCGGGACAGGACCGGGGAGCTGTTTTTT,TRBD1,few,TRBJ2-2,TRBV7-2
CASRFRLASTEQFF,TGTGCCAGCAGGTTCAGACTAGCCTCAACCGAGCAGTTCTTC,TRBD2,-,TRBJ2-1,TRBV13
CATSRDGRNEQFF,TGTGCCACCAGCAGAGATGGGAGGAATGAGCAGTTCTTC,-,-,TRBJ2-1,TRBV15
CASSPPGRTPEAFF,TGTGCCAGCAGCCCCCCGGGACGAACCCCTGAAGCTTTCTTT,-,-,TRBJ1-1,TRBV7-9
CASSSGLAGRYEQYF,TGTGCCAGCAGCTCGGGACTAGCGGGGCGCTACGAGCAGTACTTC,TRBD2,few,TRBJ2-7,TRBV14
CASSRGTATNEKLFF,TGTGCCAGCAGTCGGGGGACAGCAACTAATGAAAAACTGTTTTTT,TRBD1,-,TRBJ1-4,TRBV6-1
CASSRQMNTEAFF,TGTGCCAGCAGCCGCCAAATGAACACTGAAGCTTTCTTT,-,few,TRBJ1-1,TRBV14
CASSFFGEETQYF,TGTGCCAGCAGCTTTTTCGGGGAAGAGACCCAGTACTTC,-,-,TRBJ2-5,TRBV5-6
CASRTSGGYEQFF,TGTGCCAGCCGGACTAGCGGGGGGTATGAGCAGTTCTTC,TRBD2,-,TRBJ2-1,TRBV6-1
CASSPDGRGQETQYF,TGTGCCAGCAGCCCTGACGGGCGAGGGCAAGAGACCCAGTACTTC,-,-,TRBJ2-5,TRBV7-9
CASSSGGFYGYTF,TGTGCCAGCAGCTCGGGGGGTTTCTATGGCTACACCTTC,-,-,TRBJ1-2,TRBV7-9